This T cell receptor (beta chain) was observed in a study of blood T cell repertoires in COVID-19. TCRdb keeps only in-frame clones here, not all; method: immunoSEQ multiplex PCR. The sample records 150,000 to 190,000 clones, roughly four fifths being singletons. The V and J ends lost 0 bases and 6 bases respectively, with 6 bases between them. This CDR3 spans 13 amino acids. Germline CDR1 reads KGHSH; CDR2 reads LQKENI. This clone was counted a few times. The chain carries TRBV18 and TRBJ2-1, with D unclear. Sequenced material: PBMCs or T cells enriched from blood (not recorded which). This clonotype was sampled from a man aged 45-60 years who had recovered from COVID-19. The CDR3 region is CASSPPSSNEQFF. CDR3 bases: TGTGCCAGCTCACCACCGAGTTCCAATGAGCAGTTCTTC.